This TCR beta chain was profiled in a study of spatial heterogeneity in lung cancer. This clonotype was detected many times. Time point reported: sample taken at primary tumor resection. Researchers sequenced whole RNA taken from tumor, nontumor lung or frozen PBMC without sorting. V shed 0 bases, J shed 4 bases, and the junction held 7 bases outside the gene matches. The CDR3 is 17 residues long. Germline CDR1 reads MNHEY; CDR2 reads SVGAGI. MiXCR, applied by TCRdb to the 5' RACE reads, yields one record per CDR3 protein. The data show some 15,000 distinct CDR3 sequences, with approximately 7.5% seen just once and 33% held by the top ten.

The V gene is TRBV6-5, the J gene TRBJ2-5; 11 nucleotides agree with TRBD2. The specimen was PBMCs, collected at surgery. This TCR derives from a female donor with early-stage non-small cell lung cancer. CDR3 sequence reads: CASSYSLAGVAGETQYF. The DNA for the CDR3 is TGTGCCAGCAGTTACTCACTAGCGGGAGTCGCAGGAGAGACCCAGTACTTC.